These 17 T cell receptor beta chains originate from one sample sequenced in a study of Graves' ophthalmopathy and Graves' hyperthyroidism. Amplification from RNA transcripts yielded the TCR beta CDR3 regions. The authors performed first-round RT-PCR with HTBI primers and then a second-round multiplex PCR. MiXCR was run by TCRdb on the multiplex PCR reads, yielding one entry per CDR3 protein. The table has 500,000 to 600,000 distinct CDR3 sequences, about two fifths seen once. Input material: peripheral blood or thyroid tissue (not recorded which). The receptors stem from an adult man with Graves' hyperthyroidism.

As regards this clonotype: A much larger clone is a single base away; this may be a read error. This chain links TRBV12-3 or TRBV12-4 with TRBJ1-2; 12 bases match TRBD1. The V gene end was trimmed by 5 bases and the J gene end by 12 bases; junction bases not matched to a gene: 7. This CDR3 is built from 13 residues. As DNA, the CDR3 is TGTGCCAGCAGTACCACGGGACAGGGGGCGGACACCTTC. This translates into CASSTTGQGADTF.

This clonotype appeared many times. The V and J genes are TRBV19 and TRBJ1-1; no clear D gene. The CDR3 covers 14 residues. Germline V gives CDR1 LNHDA, CDR2 SQIVND (reference sequence). V lost 2 bases and J lost 1, with 8 bases in between. CDR3 sequence: CASSIRAANTEAFF. CDR3 bases: TGTGCCAGTAGTATACGGGCTGCGAACACTGAAGCTTTCTTT. Full variable domain (outside the CDR3, taken from reference TRBV19 and TRBJ1-1): DGGITQSPKYLFRKEGQNVTLSCEQNLNHDAMYWYRQDPGQGLRLIYYSQIVNDFQKGDIAEGYSVSREKKESFPLTVTSAQKNPTAFYLCASSIRAANTEAFFGQGTRLTVV.

This clonotype was counted between two and nine times. The junction shows a germline mismatch at one end, possibly a read error. This chain uses TRBV7-7 with TRBJ2-5; TRBD2 matches 9 bases. This CDR3 spans 15 amino acids. Germline CDR1 is SSHAT and CDR2 is FNYEAQ (reference sequence). CDR3 region: CASSLNSGSGETQYF. CDR3 in DNA: TGTGCTAGCAGCCTGAATAGCGGGAGTGGGGAGACCCAGTACTTC. Combining the CDR3 with reference TRBV7-7 and TRBJ2-5 gives the whole variable domain GAGVSQSPRYKVTKRGQDVTLRCDPISSHATLYWYQQALGQGPEFLTYFNYEAQPDKSGLPSDRFSAERPEGSISTLTIQRTEQRDSAMYRCASSLNSGSGETQYFGPGTRLLVL.

This chain connects TRBV6-5 to TRBJ1-3; D possibly corresponds to TRBD1 (6 bases). The CDR3 has 16 residues. The V end lost 3 bases, the J end lost 2 bases, and 14 bases lay between the germline ends. In germline, CDR1 is MNHEY, CDR2 SVGAGI. This chain's CDR3 is CASSYATGTTGNTIYF. CDR3 DNA sequence: TGTGCCAGCAGTTATGCAACCGGGACAACTGGAAACACCATATATTTT.

This clonotype was recorded many times. This chain links TRBV10-2 with TRBJ1-6; 10 nucleotides match TRBD1. CDR1 and CDR2 (germline): WSHSY, SAAADI. The CDR3 spans 15 residues. V gave up 6 bases and J gave up 10 bases; unmatched junction bases: 9. The CDR3 DNA reads as TGCGCCAGCAGGCCTCCGGGACAGGGGATCTCACCCCTCCACTTT. This translates into CASRPPGQGISPLHF.

V is TRBV25-1 and J is TRBJ1-2; TRBD1 agrees at 10 bases. Germline V gene sequence: CDR1 MGHDK, CDR2 SYGVNS. J gave up 3 bases and V 4 bases, and 11 bases lay outside the gene matches. CDR3 length equals 17 residues. CDR3 nucleotide sequence: TGTGCCAGCAGTGCAGACAAAGCGGACAGGGGGGACTATGGCTACACCTTC. The encoded protein is CASSADKADRGDYGYTF.

CDR3 nucleotides: TGTGCCAGCACTTACAGGGCAGCCTACGAGCAGTACTTC. Protein: CASTYRAAYEQYF. The chain carries TRBV25-1 and TRBJ2-7; D possibly corresponds to TRBD1 (6 bases). Per germline, CDR1 MGHDK and CDR2 SYGVNS. V was trimmed by 7 bases and J by 2 bases, leaving 12 bases between them. This CDR3 contains 13 residues.

This clonotype was counted many times. This chain links TRBV5-6 with TRBJ1-6, with D possibly being TRBD1 (6 bases). Trimming cost V 3 bases and J 3 bases, with 16 bases left between them. CDR3 length equals 17 residues. Germline V gene data show CDR1 as SGHDT and CDR2 as YYEEEE. Here the CDR3 DNA reads TGTGCCAGCAGCTCGCCTAGGGGGGAGGACTATAATTCACCCCTCCACTTT. This sequence encodes CASSSPRGEDYNSPLHF.

The V and J genes are TRBV24-1 and TRBJ2-5, with D uncertain. This CDR3 comprises 13 residues. Per the germline V gene, CDR1 is KGHDR and CDR2 is SFDVKD. V was pared by 5 bases and J by 8 bases, with 14 bases between. The CDR3 loop is CATSAREGPTQYF. Written as DNA, the CDR3 is TGTGCCACCAGTGCTAGAGAAGGGCCAACCCAGTACTTC.

This clonotype has a single count. The rearrangement links TRBV2 to TRBJ2-1, with D uncertain. CDR1 is SNHLY, CDR2 FYNNEI, per germline. The CDR3 has 14 amino acids. V shed 2 bases and J shed 8 bases, with 13 bases lying between them. In DNA, the CDR3 is TGTGCCAGCAGTGAAACGTCAGTACGGCATGAGCAGTTCTTC. This encodes CASSETSVRHEQFF. The whole variable domain, filled in from reference TRBV2 and TRBJ2-1, reads EPEVTQTPSHQVTQMGQEVILRCVPISNHLYFYWYRQILGQKVEFLVSFYNNEISEKSEIFDDQFSVERPDGSNFTLKIRSTKLEDSAMYFCASSETSVRHEQFFGPGTRLTVL.

Only a few counts were recorded for this clonotype. One junction end disagrees with the germline gene, perhaps due to a read error. This chain uses TRBV10-3 with TRBJ1-2; maybe TRBD1 (6 bases). This CDR3 spans 16 amino acids. Germline values: CDR1 ENHRY, CDR2 SYGVKD. The CDR3 DNA is TGTGCCAGCAGTCCCCTAGACAGGCACCCCCCCTATGGCTACACCTTC. This gives the protein CASSPLDRHPPYGYTF.

This clonotype has a handful of counts. V usage is TRBV15 and J usage is TRBJ2-1; 7 bases are a match to TRBD1. Germline-derived CDR1 and CDR2 are LNHNV and YYDKDF (reference sequence). This CDR3 is 16 amino acids long. V gave up 0 bases and J gave up 3 bases; unmatched junction bases: 5. CDR3: CATSREAGGVYNEQFF. The DNA of the CDR3 is TGTGCCACCAGCAGAGAAGCAGGGGGAGTCTACAATGAGCAGTTCTTC.

There are many counts of this clonotype. The gene calls are TRBV19 and TRBJ1-2; D call uncertain. The CDR3 totals 15 residues. Between the trimmed V and J ends, which lost 5 bases and 2 bases, there was a span of 15 bases. Germline V CDR1 and CDR2: LNHDA, SQIVND (reference sequence). The CDR3 loop is CASSPRRTDNYGYTF. CDR3 DNA sequence: TGTGCCAGTAGTCCCCGGCGGACTGACAACTATGGCTACACCTTC. Using reference TRBV19 and TRBJ1-2 for the parts outside the CDR3, the full variable domain is DGGITQSPKYLFRKEGQNVTLSCEQNLNHDAMYWYRQDPGQGLRLIYYSQIVNDFQKGDIAEGYSVSREKKESFPLTVTSAQKNPTAFYLCASSPRRTDNYGYTFGSGTRLTVV.

On this clonotype: One base away lies a much larger clone, so this may be a sequencing read error. The chain carries TRBV20-1 and TRBJ1-2; D is unclear. The CDR3 totals 13 residues. V was trimmed by 1 base and J by 8 bases, leaving 14 bases between them. Germline CDR1 is DFQATT and CDR2 is SNEGSKA (reference sequence). The CDR3 DNA sequence: TGCAGTGCTAGAGGTCGGGCCACCCGGGGCTACACCTTC. Protein product: CSARGRATRGYTF.

The CDR3 is CASSADPSMAYEQYF. The CDR3 DNA follows: TGTGCCAGCAGTGCTGACCCTTCTATGGCCTACGAGCAGTACTTC. This sequence joins TRBV2 and TRBJ2-7; D unclear. The CDR3 is 15 amino acids. Trimming left V 4 bases short and J 2 bases short, with 15 bases between. Germline V gene sequence: CDR1 SNHLY, CDR2 FYNNEI.

This clonotype occurred many times. In DNA form, the CDR3 reads TGTGCCAGCAGCCTCCGGACGAGAACTAACTATGGCTACACCTTC. It is translated as CASSLRTRTNYGYTF. The rearrangement links TRBV5-4 to TRBJ1-2, with unresolved D. Germline V lookup: CDR1 SGHNT, CDR2 YYREEE (reference sequence). The length of the CDR3 is 15 residues. The germline V and J ends were trimmed by 4 bases and 0 bases, with 13 bases remaining between them. Using reference TRBV5-4 and TRBJ1-2 for the parts outside the CDR3, the full variable domain is ETGVTQSPTHLIKTRGQQVTLRCSSQSGHNTVSWYQQALGQGPQFIFQYYREEENGRGNFPPRFSGLQFPNYSSELNVNALELDDSALYLCASSLRTRTNYGYTFGSGTRLTVV.

The chain combines TRBV6-6 with TRBJ1-5; 10 bases agree with TRBD1. The CDR3 is made up of 18 amino acids. V was pared by 2 bases and J by 5 bases, with 12 bases of the junction left unmatched. CDR1 is MNHNY and CDR2 is SVGAGI in the germline V gene (reference sequence). The CDR3 reads CASSYPTRGTGVHQPQHF. The CDR3 coding sequence is TGTGCCAGCAGTTACCCTACCAGGGGGACAGGGGTACATCAGCCCCAGCATTTT.